One sample yielded the 19 T cell receptor beta chains listed below, sequenced in a study of T-cell memory formation after mild COVID-19. TCRdb independently ran MiXCR on the 5' RACE reads; one entry per CDR3 protein. Of fewer than 300,000 distinct CDR3 sequences in the sample, around 17% were seen once. Material for sequencing was PBMCs or a T cell subset sorted from them (not recorded which). These receptors originate from a man between 18 and 29 years old who had mild COVID-19 (a few samples of this study predate the infection). Cell type and time point are not known.

This clonotype was counted a few times. The chain has TRBV6-6 and TRBJ1-2, with a weak D call TRBD1 (5 bases). The ends were cut back, 6 bases at V and 8 bases at J, with 10 bases in the middle. The CDR3 sequence is 11 residues long. CDR1 MNHNY and CDR2 SVGAGI come from the germline V gene (reference sequence). The CDR3 region is CASRPDRGYTF. Written as DNA, the CDR3 is TGTGCCAGCAGACCCGACAGAGGCTACACCTTC.

The chain employs TRBV20-1 and TRBJ1-2; TRBD1 matches 10 bases. This CDR3 has 14 residues. Looked up from germline, CDR1 is DFQATT and CDR2 is SNEGSKA (reference sequence). V lost 5 bases to trimming and J lost 3 bases; unmatched junction nucleotides: 6. Here the CDR3 reads CSASGQGVYYGYTF. The CDR3 DNA reads as TGCAGTGCTTCAGGACAGGGGGTTTACTATGGCTACACCTTC.

The chain has TRBV9 and TRBJ1-6, with TRBD1 matching 7 bases. The CDR3 spans 15 residues. Germline lookup yields CDR1 SGDLS and CDR2 YYNGEE. The ends lost 4 bases at V and 5 bases at J; junction bases unmatched: 6. CDR3 bases: TGTGCCAGCAGCCGCCGACAGGGAAATAATTCACCCCTCCACTTT. Translating it yields CASSRRQGNNSPLHF.

This clonotype was seen many times. The chain links TRBV4-2 to TRBJ2-3; unclear D gene. Germline V CDR1 and CDR2: LGHNA, YNFKEQ. V lost 1 base to trimming and J lost 6 bases, with 11 bases between them. The CDR3 sequence is 14 residues long. The CDR3 here is CASSQALLFDTQYF. The CDR3 coding sequence is TGTGCCAGCAGCCAAGCCCTATTATTTGATACGCAGTATTTT.

At least ten counts were recorded for this clonotype. This rearrangement joins TRBV20-1 to TRBJ2-5; TRBD2 matches 8 bases. With V trimmed by 0 bases and J by 5 bases, 11 bases remained unmatched. This CDR3 spans 16 amino acids. Germline V gives CDR1 DFQATT, CDR2 SNEGSKA (reference sequence). CDR3 sequence (DNA): TGCAGTGCTAGAGATCGACCGGGGGGGCCTAGTGAGACCCAGTACTTC. Translated, it gives CSARDRPGGPSETQYF.

This clonotype came up many times. The rearrangement joins TRBV5-1 to TRBJ2-3; D is tentatively TRBD1 or TRBD2 (5 bases each). CDR1 is SGHRS, CDR2 YFSETQ, per germline. Between the trimmed V and J ends, which lost 2 bases and 1 base, there was a span of 11 bases. The CDR3 is 15 residues long. Here the CDR3 DNA reads TGCGCCAGCAGCTTCGGGCAGGGAGGCACAGATACGCAGTATTTT. Translating gives CASSFGQGGTDTQYF.

This clonotype was counted between two and nine times. The rearrangement uses TRBV5-4 and TRBJ2-3, with 10 bases fitting TRBD1. The CDR3 is made up of 15 amino acids. CDR1 and CDR2 (germline): SGHNT, YYREEE (reference sequence). The V segment lost 4 bases and the J segment 4 bases; nucleotides outside the gene matches: 6. The CDR3 DNA is TGTGCCAGCAGCCCCGGGACAGGGGAACCAGATACGCAGTATTTT. Its translation is CASSPGTGEPDTQYF.

This clonotype was observed a few times. This chain links TRBV25-1 with TRBJ2-7, with 7 bases that match TRBD2. CDR1 MGHDK and CDR2 SYGVNS come from the germline V gene. This CDR3 has 14 amino acids. Trimming removed 8 bases from V and 2 bases from J; junction bases left unmatched: 9. The CDR3: CASVGGLATYEQYF. The CDR3 DNA reads as TGTGCCAGCGTGGGAGGGCTAGCCACCTACGAGCAGTACTTC.

This sequence joins TRBV7-9 and TRBJ1-1; TRBD1 aligns across 11 bases. CDR1 is SEHNR, CDR2 FQNEAQ, per germline (reference sequence). V dropped 5 bases and J dropped 1; count of bases not matched to a gene: 6. The CDR3 consists of 16 residues. This CDR3 reads CASSDGQGAGNTEAFF. The CDR3 DNA is TGTGCCAGCAGCGATGGACAGGGGGCCGGGAACACTGAAGCTTTCTTT. Full variable domain (rest looked up from reference TRBV7-9 and TRBJ1-1): DTGVSQNPRHKITKRGQNVTFRCDPISEHNRLYWYRQTLGQGPEFLTYFQNEAQLEKSRLLSDRFSAERPKGSFSTLEIQRTEQGDSAMYLCASSDGQGAGNTEAFFGQGTRLTVV.

This chain connects TRBV4-1 to TRBJ1-1; 8 bases align to TRBD1. Germline V lookup: CDR1 MGHRA, CDR2 YSYEKL. V was pared by 4 bases and J by 2 bases, with 6 bases of the junction left unmatched. CDR3 size: 15 residues. CDR3 sequence (DNA): TGCGCCAGCAGCCGACAGGGGTTCGCAAACACTGAAGCTTTCTTT. Its translation: CASSRQGFANTEAFF.

A few counts support this clonotype. The chain joins TRBV10-2 to TRBJ1-5, with TRBD1 matching 10 bases. Germline CDR1 and CDR2: WSHSY and SAAADI. Germline trimming cut 2 bases from V and 7 bases from J; bases unmatched to any gene: 2. This CDR3 is 14 amino acids long. The CDR3 region is CASSEGQGEQPQHF. The CDR3 DNA is TGCGCCAGCAGTGAGGGACAGGGGGAACAGCCCCAGCATTTT.

This clonotype was recorded a few times. The CDR3 nucleotides read TGTGCCAGCAGCTTAGAGGGGGCCAAGGGTCAGCCCCAGCATTTT. The encoded protein is CASSLEGAKGQPQHF. This chain connects TRBV7-2 to TRBJ1-5; 7 nucleotides align to TRBD1. The ends lost 1 base at V and 6 bases at J; junction bases unmatched: 6. CDR3 size: 15 residues. CDR1 and CDR2 from the germline V gene are SGHTA and FQGNSA.

This clonotype has only a few counts. V is TRBV12-3 or TRBV12-4 and J is TRBJ1-2; 8 bases are shared with TRBD1. The CDR3 runs to 12 residues. With V trimmed by 7 bases and J by 10 bases, 8 bases remained unmatched. DNA for the CDR3: TGTGCCAGCAAGGGGACAGGTGCTACCTACACCTTC. It codes for CASKGTGATYTF.

Many counts were recorded for this clonotype. The chain recombines TRBV6-5 with TRBJ1-3; D gene ambiguous. V was shortened by 6 bases and J by 0 bases, with 12 bases between the two germline ends. Germline V gives CDR1 MNHEY, CDR2 SVGAGI. The CDR3 has 15 amino acids. CDR3 region: CASRGGSISGNTIYF. CDR3 nucleotides: TGTGCCAGCAGGGGAGGCAGTATCTCTGGAAACACCATATATTTT.

The V gene is TRBV7-9, the J gene TRBJ2-2; TRBD1 aligns across 7 bases. Looked up from germline, CDR1 is SEHNR and CDR2 is FQNEAQ (reference sequence). V lost 4 bases to trimming and J lost 7 bases; unmatched junction nucleotides: 3. The CDR3 runs 13 residues. The CDR3, as DNA: TGTGCCAGCAGCTCACAGGGGTACGGGGAGCTGTTTTTT. Its translation is CASSSQGYGELFF.

This clonotype was seen a few times. The V and J genes are TRBV6-6 and TRBJ1-5, with D possibly being TRBD1 (6 bases). This CDR3 has 14 amino acids. The V gene lost 2 bases and the J gene lost 6 bases, with 11 bases spanning the gap. Germline V gene sequence: CDR1 MNHNY, CDR2 SVGAGI (reference sequence). CDR3 amino acids: CASSYGLRGQPQHF. CDR3 DNA sequence: TGTGCCAGCAGTTACGGTCTCAGGGGTCAGCCCCAGCATTTT.

The chain is built from TRBV3-1 and TRBJ2-7; 9 bases map to TRBD2. The V gene end was trimmed by 1 base and the J gene end by 6 bases; junction bases not matched to a gene: 4. Germline CDR1 is LGHDT and CDR2 is YNNKEL (reference sequence). The CDR3 contains 14 residues. For the CDR3, the DNA is TGTGCCAGCAGCCAAGTGGGACTAGCAGGCGAGCAGTACTTC. Amino acids: CASSQVGLAGEQYF.

The CDR3 DNA follows: TGTGCCAGCAGTTACTCCACCACCGGAGGGACTGAAGCTTTCTTT. Translation: CASSYSTTGGTEAFF. The chain carries TRBV6-5 and TRBJ1-1; D ambiguous. The V and J ends lost 0 bases and 5 bases respectively, with 13 bases between them. CDR1 is MNHEY and CDR2 is SVGAGI in the germline V gene. This CDR3 is built from 15 residues.

This clonotype was seen only a few times. The chain employs TRBV29-1 and TRBJ1-2; D perhaps matches TRBD1 (5 bases). The CDR3 extends over 14 amino acids. Germline values: CDR1 SQVTM, CDR2 ANQGSEA. V was pared by 2 bases and J by 4 bases, with 14 bases between. The DNA for the CDR3 is TGCAGCGTTGAATCCAGGGAAAATGGCTATGGCTACACCTTC. Its translation: CSVESRENGYGYTF.